One sample yielded the 9 T cell receptor beta chains listed below, sequenced in a study of tumor and adjacent non-tumor tissue in lung cancer (dated by TCRdb to between 2018 and 2020). RNA was isolated from bulk, unsorted tissue, and RNA quality was assessed with a NanoDrop ND-1000 and an Agilent 2100. For the normal lung samples, distant non-tumor tissue was collected more than 3 cm away from the tumor edge. The method behind the library was multiplex PCR. TCRdb shows the sequencer as Illumina HiSeq 2500. TCRbeta libraries were built by three rounds of nested PCR using primers (Table S4), following protocols modified from ARM-PCR. The public reads were run again by TCRdb, first through fastp at Q25 and then through MiXCR, and only productive beta chains were kept. Merged by CDR3 protein, the rows form single entries marked with the most common genes and DNA. Counted in this sample were about 75,000 distinct CDR3 sequences; roughly 70% of them appeared once. Roughly 26% of the sample goes to the ten largest clones.

Sequencing used distant non-tumor lung tissue. The origin of the receptors is a woman in her forties or fifties with non-small cell lung cancer.

About this clonotype: At one end, the junction sequence differs from germline, possibly due to a read error. The rearrangement links TRBV4-3 to TRBJ2-1; no firm D call. This CDR3 region has 14 residues. Germline assignment: CDR1 LGHNA and CDR2 YSLEER. The CDR3: CASSHVNANNEQFF. The DNA of the CDR3 is TGCGCCAGTAGCCACGTCAACGCGAACAATGAGCAGTTCTTC.

This clonotype was seen just once. A much more abundant neighbour one base away suggests this may be a read error. The chain employs TRBV12-3 or TRBV12-4 and TRBJ1-3; D is uncertain. This CDR3 comprises 11 residues. The V and J ends lost 5 bases and 15 bases respectively, with 14 bases between them. The CDR3 DNA sequence: TGTGCCAGCAGTCCTGGGGTAGCGGAATATTTT. Residues: CASSPGVAEYF.

This clonotype was observed a few times. A clone one base away is much larger, so this may be a read error. This sequence joins TRBV20-1 and TRBJ2-7; no clear D. V was trimmed by 5 bases and J by 4 bases, leaving 12 bases between them. The germline V gene has CDR1 DFQATT and CDR2 SNEGSKA (reference sequence). This CDR3 spans 12 amino acids. The CDR3 DNA is TGCAGTGCTGAAGGTACCATTTACGAGCAGTACTTC. The encoded protein is CSAEGTIYEQYF.

Comment on this clonotype: The germline gene is not matched at one end of the junction; a read error may be the cause. The chain uses TRBV6-1 and TRBJ2-2; D might be TRBD1 or TRBD2, each matching 5 bases. Germline lookup yields CDR1 MNHNS and CDR2 SASEGT. This CDR3 region has 14 residues. The CDR3 loop is CASSLTTSLGEPFF. DNA for the CDR3: TGTGCCAGCAGTTTGACCACCTCTTTAGGGGAGCCGTTTTTT.

With regard to this clonotype: This may be a read error, as it is one base from a much larger clone. V usage is TRBV11-2 and J usage is TRBJ2-2; TRBD2 might be the D (6 bases). This CDR3 region has 16 residues. Looked up from germline, CDR1 is SGHAT and CDR2 is FQNNGV. CDR3 loop: CASSLLISLIGGELPF. CDR3 sequence (DNA): TGTGCCAGCAGCTTATTGATATCTCTTATAGGCGGGGAGCTGCCTTTT.

For this clonotype: Mismatch with germline at one junction end may stem from a read error. The chain uses TRBV5-1 and TRBJ2-5, with 14 bases that match TRBD2. The germline V gene has CDR1 SGHRS and CDR2 YFSETQ. The CDR3 sequence is 15 residues long. As DNA, the CDR3 is TGCGTCAGCAGGGAGGGACTAGCGGGAGTTGAGACCCAGTACTTC. Its translation: CVSREGLAGVETQYF. Full variable domain (outside the CDR3, taken from reference TRBV5-1 and TRBJ2-5): KAGVTQTPRYLIKTRGQQVTLSCSPISGHRSVSWYQQTPGQGLQFLFEYFSETQRNKGNFPGRFSGRQFSNSRSEMNVSTLELGDSALYLCVSREGLAGVETQYFGPGTRLLVL.

Concerning this clonotype itself: At one boundary the junction diverges from the germline segment, which might be a read error. This CDR3 reads CVSNHTDTQYF. The CDR3 bases are TGTGTCAGCAACCATACAGATACGCAGTATTTT. V and J are TRBV11-2 and TRBJ2-3, with unresolved D. There are 11 residues in the CDR3. Germline loops: CDR1 SGHAT, CDR2 FQNNGV.

The sample holds a few counts of this clonotype. Being one base from a much bigger clone, this may be a read error. The genes are TRBV29-1 and TRBJ1-2; TRBD1 might be the D (6 bases). The germline V and J ends were trimmed by 4 bases and 8 bases, with 14 bases remaining between them. Per germline, CDR1 SQVTM and CDR2 ANQGSEA. CDR3 length equals 12 residues. The CDR3 DNA is TGCAGCGTTGGATGGGGGCAGGGAGGCTACACCTTC. It is translated as CSVGWGQGGYTF.

About this clonotype: One end of the junction varies from germline; a read error may be responsible. The chain has TRBV6-5 and TRBJ1-1; a weak D match, TRBD1 (6 bases). The germline CDR1 and CDR2 sequences are MNHEY and SVGAGI. The CDR3 is 13 residues long. CDR3 sequence: CASSSRGYTEALF. The CDR3 nucleotides read TGTGCCAGCAGCTCGAGGGGGTACACTGAAGCTCTCTTT.